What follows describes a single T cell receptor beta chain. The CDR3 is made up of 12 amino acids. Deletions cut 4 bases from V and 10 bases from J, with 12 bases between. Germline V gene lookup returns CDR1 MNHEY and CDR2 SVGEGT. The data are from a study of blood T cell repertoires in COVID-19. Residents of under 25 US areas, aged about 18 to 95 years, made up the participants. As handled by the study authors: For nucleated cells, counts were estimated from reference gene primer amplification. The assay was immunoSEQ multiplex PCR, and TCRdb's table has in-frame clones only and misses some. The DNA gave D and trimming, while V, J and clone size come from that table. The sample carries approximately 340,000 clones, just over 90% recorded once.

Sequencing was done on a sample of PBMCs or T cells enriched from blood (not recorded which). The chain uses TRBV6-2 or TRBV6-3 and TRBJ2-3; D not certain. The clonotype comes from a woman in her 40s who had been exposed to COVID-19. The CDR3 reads CASSFFSSAQYF. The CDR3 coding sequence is TGTGCCAGCAGTTTCTTCTCTTCTGCGCAGTATTTT.